This T cell receptor (beta chain) was documented in a study of shared clonotypes between healthy human individuals. Points from the study as a whole: Only blood was sampled, and tissue TCR repertoires likely differ from blood ones.

Profiling relied on immunoSEQ multiplex PCR, and the TCRdb table lists in-frame clones only, not all of them. The sample consists of some 2,000,000 clones, around 95% of them appearing once. Germline values: CDR1 SGHAT, CDR2 FQNNGV. The V and J ends lost 5 bases and 4 bases, in that order; junction bases with no gene match: 4. The CDR3 loop spans 13 amino acids. Regarding this clone: Its antigen is not identified.

Free of recent acute infections or vaccinations, the donors were healthy HIV-negative adults. This chain links TRBV11-2 with TRBJ1-2, with 7 positions matching TRBD1. This clonotype was sampled from a young man in good health. The specimen was naive CD4+ T cells sorted from blood. Subset: CD45RA+ positively selected. CDR3 sequence (DNA): TGTGCCAGCAGCGTGGGACAGCCCTATGGCTACACCTTC. This translates into CASSVGQPYGYTF.